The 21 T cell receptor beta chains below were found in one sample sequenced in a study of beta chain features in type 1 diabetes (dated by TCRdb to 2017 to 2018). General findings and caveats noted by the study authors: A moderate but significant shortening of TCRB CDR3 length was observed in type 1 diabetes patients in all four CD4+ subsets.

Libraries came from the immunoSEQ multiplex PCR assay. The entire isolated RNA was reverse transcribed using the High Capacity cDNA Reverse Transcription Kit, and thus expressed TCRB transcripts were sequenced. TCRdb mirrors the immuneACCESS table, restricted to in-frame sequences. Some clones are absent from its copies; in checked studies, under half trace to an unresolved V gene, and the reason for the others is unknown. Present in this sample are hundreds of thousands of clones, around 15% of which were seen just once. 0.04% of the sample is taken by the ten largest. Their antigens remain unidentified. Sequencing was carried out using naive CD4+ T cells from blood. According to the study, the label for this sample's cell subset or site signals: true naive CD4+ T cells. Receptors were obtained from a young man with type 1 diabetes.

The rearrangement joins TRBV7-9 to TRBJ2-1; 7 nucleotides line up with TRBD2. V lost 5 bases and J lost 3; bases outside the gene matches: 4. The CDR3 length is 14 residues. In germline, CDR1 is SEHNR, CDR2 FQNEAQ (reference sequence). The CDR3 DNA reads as TGTGCCAGCAGCGCCAGCGGGAACTACAATGAGCAGTTCTTC. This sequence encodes CASSASGNYNEQFF.

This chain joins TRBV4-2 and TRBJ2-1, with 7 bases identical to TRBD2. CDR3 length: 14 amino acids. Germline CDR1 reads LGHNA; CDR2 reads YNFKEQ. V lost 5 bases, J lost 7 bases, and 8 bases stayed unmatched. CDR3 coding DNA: TGTGCCAGCAGCTACCGACTAGCAATAAATGAGCAGTTCTTC. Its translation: CASSYRLAINEQFF.

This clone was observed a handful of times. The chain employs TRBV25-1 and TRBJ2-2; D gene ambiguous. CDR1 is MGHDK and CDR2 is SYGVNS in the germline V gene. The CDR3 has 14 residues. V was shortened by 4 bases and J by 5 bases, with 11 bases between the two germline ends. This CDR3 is CASSVTMWTGELFF. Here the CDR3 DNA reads TGTGCCAGCAGTGTAACAATGTGGACCGGGGAGCTGTTTTTT. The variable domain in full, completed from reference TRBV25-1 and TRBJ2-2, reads EADIYQTPRYLVIGTGKKITLECSQTMGHDKMYWYQQDPGMELHLIHYSYGVNSTEKGDLSSESTVSRIRTEHFPLTLESARPSHTSQYLCASSVTMWTGELFFGEGSRLTVL.

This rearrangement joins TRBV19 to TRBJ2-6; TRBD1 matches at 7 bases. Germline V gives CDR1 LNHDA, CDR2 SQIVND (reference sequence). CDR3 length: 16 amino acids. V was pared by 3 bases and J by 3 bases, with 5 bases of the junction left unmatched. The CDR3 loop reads CASSIPGGVGANVLTF. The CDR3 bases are TGTGCCAGTAGTATTCCAGGGGGTGTTGGGGCCAACGTCCTGACTTTC.

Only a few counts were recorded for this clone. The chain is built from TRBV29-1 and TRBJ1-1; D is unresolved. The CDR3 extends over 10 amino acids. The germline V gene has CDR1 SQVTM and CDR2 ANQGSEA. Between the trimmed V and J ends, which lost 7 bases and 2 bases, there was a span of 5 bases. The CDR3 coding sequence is TGCAGCGCCGGTAACACTGAAGCTTTCTTT. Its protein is CSAGNTEAFF.

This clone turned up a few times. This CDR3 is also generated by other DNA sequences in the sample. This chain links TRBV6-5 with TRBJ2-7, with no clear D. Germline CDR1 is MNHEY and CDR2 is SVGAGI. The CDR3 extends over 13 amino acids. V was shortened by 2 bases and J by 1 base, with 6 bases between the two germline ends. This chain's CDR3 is CASSYGPSYEQYF. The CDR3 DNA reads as TGTGCCAGCAGTTACGGTCCTTCCTACGAGCAGTACTTC.

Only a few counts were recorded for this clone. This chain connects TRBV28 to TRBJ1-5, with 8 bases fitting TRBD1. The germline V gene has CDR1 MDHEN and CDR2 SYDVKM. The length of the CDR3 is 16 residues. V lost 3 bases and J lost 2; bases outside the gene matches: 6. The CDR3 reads CASSFPDRVGNQPQHF. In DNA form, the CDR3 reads TGTGCCAGCAGTTTCCCGGACAGGGTTGGCAATCAGCCCCAGCATTTT.

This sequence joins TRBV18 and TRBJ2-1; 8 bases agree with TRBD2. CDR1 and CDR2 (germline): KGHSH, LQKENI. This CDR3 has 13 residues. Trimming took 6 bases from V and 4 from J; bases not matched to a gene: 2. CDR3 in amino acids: CASSRGGYNEQFF. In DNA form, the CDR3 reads TGTGCCAGCTCCCGGGGGGGATACAATGAGCAGTTCTTC.

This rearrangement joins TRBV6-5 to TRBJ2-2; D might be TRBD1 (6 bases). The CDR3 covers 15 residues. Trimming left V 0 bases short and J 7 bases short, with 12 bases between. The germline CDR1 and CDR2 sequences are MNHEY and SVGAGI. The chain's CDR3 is CASSYSNRAGGELFF. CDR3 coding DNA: TGTGCCAGCAGTTACTCGAACAGGGCGGGCGGGGAGCTGTTTTTT.

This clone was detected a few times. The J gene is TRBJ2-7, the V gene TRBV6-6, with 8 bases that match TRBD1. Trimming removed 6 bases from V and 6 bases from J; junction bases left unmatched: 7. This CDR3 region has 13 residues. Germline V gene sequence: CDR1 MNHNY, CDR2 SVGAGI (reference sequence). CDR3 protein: CASSPDRAIEQYF. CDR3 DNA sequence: TGTGCCAGCAGCCCGGACAGGGCAATCGAGCAGTACTTC.

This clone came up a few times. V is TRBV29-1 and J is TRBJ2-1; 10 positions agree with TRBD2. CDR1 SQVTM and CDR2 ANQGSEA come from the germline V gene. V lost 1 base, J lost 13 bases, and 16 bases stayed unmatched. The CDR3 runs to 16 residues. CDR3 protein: CSVEALAGAGTLIQFF. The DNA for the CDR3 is TGCAGCGTTGAAGCCCTAGCGGGAGCCGGTACGCTTATTCAGTTCTTC.

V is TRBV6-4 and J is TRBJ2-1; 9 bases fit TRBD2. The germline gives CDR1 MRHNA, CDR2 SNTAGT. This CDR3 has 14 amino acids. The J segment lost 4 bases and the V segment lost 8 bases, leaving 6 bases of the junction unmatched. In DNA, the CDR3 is TGTGCCAGCCGGACTAGCGCGAAATACAATGAGCAGTTCTTC. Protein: CASRTSAKYNEQFF.

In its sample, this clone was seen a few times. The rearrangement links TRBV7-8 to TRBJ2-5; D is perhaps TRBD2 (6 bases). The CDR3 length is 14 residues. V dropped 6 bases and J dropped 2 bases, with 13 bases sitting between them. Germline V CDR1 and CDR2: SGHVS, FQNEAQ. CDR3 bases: TGTGCCAGCAGGGACGGGACTTCTCAAGAGACCCAGTACTTC. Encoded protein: CASRDGTSQETQYF.

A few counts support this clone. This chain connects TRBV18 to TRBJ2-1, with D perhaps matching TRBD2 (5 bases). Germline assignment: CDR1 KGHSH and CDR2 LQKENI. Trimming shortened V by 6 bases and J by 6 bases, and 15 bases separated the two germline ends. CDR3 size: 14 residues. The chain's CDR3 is CASSLAVQANEQFF. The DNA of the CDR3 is TGTGCCAGCTCGCTAGCAGTTCAAGCCAATGAGCAGTTCTTC.

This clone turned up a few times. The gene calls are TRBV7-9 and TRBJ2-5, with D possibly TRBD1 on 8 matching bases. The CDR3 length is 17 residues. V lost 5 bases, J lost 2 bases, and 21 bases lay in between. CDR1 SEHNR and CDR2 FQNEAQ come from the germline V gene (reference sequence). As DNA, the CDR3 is TGTGCCAGCAGCGACAGGGGTCCCGGGGGGCCTCAAGAGACCCAGTACTTC. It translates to CASSDRGPGGPQETQYF.

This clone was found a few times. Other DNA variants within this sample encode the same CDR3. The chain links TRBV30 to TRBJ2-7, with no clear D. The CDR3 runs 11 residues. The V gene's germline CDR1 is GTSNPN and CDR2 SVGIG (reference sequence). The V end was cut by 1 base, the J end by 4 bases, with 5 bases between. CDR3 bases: TGTGCCTGGAGTGGAAGTTACGAGCAGTACTTC. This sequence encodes CAWSGSYEQYF.

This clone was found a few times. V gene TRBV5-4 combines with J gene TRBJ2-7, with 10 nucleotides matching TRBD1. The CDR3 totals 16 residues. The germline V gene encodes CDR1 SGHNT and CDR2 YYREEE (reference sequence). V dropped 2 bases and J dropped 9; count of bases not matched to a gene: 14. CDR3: CASSLSTGGEVRGQYF. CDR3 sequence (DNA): TGTGCCAGCAGCTTATCGACAGGGGGCGAAGTCAGAGGGCAGTACTTC.

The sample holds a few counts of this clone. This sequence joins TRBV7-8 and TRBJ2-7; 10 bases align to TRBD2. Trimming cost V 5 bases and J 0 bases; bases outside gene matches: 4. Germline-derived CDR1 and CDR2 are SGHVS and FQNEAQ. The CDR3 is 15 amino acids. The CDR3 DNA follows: TGTGCCAGCAGCCCAAGCGGGGGGGCCTCCTACGAGCAGTACTTC. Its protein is CASSPSGGASYEQYF.

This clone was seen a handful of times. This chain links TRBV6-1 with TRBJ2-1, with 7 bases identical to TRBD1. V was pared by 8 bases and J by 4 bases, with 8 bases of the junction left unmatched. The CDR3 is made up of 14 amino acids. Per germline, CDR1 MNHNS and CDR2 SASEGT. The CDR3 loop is CASARQGSYNEQFF. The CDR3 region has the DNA TGTGCCAGCGCGAGACAGGGATCTTACAATGAGCAGTTCTTC.

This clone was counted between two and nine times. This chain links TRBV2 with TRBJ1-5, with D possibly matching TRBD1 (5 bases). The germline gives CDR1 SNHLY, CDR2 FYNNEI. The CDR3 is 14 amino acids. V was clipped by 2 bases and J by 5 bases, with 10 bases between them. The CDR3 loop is CASSELGGDQPQHF. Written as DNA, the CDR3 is TGTGCCAGCAGTGAATTGGGAGGGGATCAGCCCCAGCATTTT.

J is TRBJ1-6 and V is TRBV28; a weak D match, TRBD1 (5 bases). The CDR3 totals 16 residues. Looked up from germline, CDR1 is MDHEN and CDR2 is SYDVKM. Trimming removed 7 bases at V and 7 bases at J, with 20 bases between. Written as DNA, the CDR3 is TGTGCCAGCACAACTGGGGGTGTTCCGGGGAATTCACCCCTCCACTTT. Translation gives CASTTGGVPGNSPLHF.